This T cell receptor beta chain was obtained from a study of cytomegalovirus exposure and HLA in healthy donors. Study conclusions and caveats: DRB1 showed the most TCR associations and HLA-C the fewest in a later analysis, as rates varied by HLA locus.

Comment on this clone: Its antigen is currently unknown.

The PCR made use of 60 Vbeta and 13 Jbeta primers. Some clones are missing from TCRdb's copy, which holds only in-frame ones; the method was immunoSEQ multiplex PCR. Among 250,000 to 350,000 clones, around 86% were seen once, and the ten largest hold 3.5% to 4%. The receptor comes from a man between 40 and 49 years old in good health and CMV-seropositive. The sequencing sample was made of PBMCs.

The CDR3 DNA reads TGTGCCATCAGTGGGTGGGCTAGCGGGAGCTCAGATACGCAGTATTTT. This translates into CAISGWASGSSDTQYF. The V and J genes are TRBV10-3 and TRBJ2-3; 10 nucleotides agree with TRBD2. CDR1 and CDR2 (germline): ENHRY, SYGVKD. After removal of 4 bases from V and 4 bases from J, the junction contained 8 bases not matched to a gene. The CDR3 runs 16 residues.